This entry concerns a single TCR beta chain. In this sample, this clonotype turned up a few times. Its antigen remains undetermined. No base quality values were provided; no much bigger clone lies one nucleotide off. The CDR3 measures 12 amino acids from cysteine to phenylalanine. Of all the DNA, just the CDR3 is kept, 36 bases in frame from base 1. V is cut by 7 bases and J by 6 bases, and the space between the germline ends is 16 bases. The germline V gene (reference sequence) provides CDR1 DFQATT and CDR2 SNEGSKA. The entry originates in a study of blood T cells in healthy people across ages (dated by TCRdb to about 2015). General notes on the study: In model experiments, template switching captured about one uniquely barcoded TCR beta cDNA molecule for every two T cells. Donors were grouped into four age groups: young (average 16 years), middle-aged (39), aged (around 60) and long-lived (just over 80). For two donors (one aged 18 to 30 and one aged 80 or older), the study analyzed two additional independent replicas of 1 million unique cDNA reads from the same blood draw. To avoid experimental bias, donors of different ages were randomly spread across the sequencing lanes. To track age-related changes in TCR beta repertoire diversity, the study relied on deep sequencing normalized with unique cDNA molecular identifiers.

The library was built by means of 5' RACE. The sequencer was an Illumina HiSeq 2500. A second PCR of about 6 to 11 cycles was run with a J-beta primer mix and a sample-barcoded 5' primer. Each TCR beta cDNA molecule received a unique molecular identifier from a template-switch 5' adaptor carrying 12 random nucleotides. At least 2.5 million CDR3-containing paired-end reads were obtained from each sample. The Mint cDNA synthesis kit, primed by a TRBC-specific oligonucleotide, was used to synthesize first-strand cDNA from all RNA. All cDNA was treated with uracil-DNA glycosylase and then went through a first 18-cycle PCR with the universal primers M1SS and BC2_uni_R. The published analysis was carried out like this. Each sample was normalized by randomly selecting 1 million high-quality reads, each carrying a distinct molecular identifier. Reads sharing molecular identifiers were discarded rather than binned into consensus sequences. CDR3 identification, clonotype clustering and error correction used MiTCR with a Q25 quality threshold and the strictest error-elimination algorithm. A nonparametric unseen species model with Euler transformation was used to estimate a lower bound on total TCR beta diversity. TCRdb itself trimmed the public reads at Q25 with fastp, ran MiXCR and retained productive beta chains. Entries that share a CDR3 protein sequence are merged under the most common genes and DNA. The V and J calls, along with clone size, are taken from TCRdb and not from the paper's own processing. The sample table lists hundreds of thousands of distinct CDR3 sequences, roughly 50% of them with a count of one. The top ten clonotypes cover 20% to 30% of the sample.

Systemically healthy Caucasian individuals from Russia, 39 in total and aged roughly 6 to 95 years, were included as donors. Each donor gave approximately 10 milliliters of peripheral blood, collected into EDTA-treated Vacutainer tubes. PBMCs were isolated by Ficoll-Paque density-gradient centrifugation, with at least 7 million obtained per sample. Trizol reagent was used to extract total RNA from the PBMCs, yielding at least 5.5 micrograms per sample. For every donor, an aliquot of PBMCs went through flow cytometry to measure the percentages of naive CD45RAhigh/CD27high T cells. Results the study describes overall, beyond this receptor: Compared with the aged group, more naive CD4+ T cells, fewer expanded clones and increased TCR diversity were shown by the long-lived group, suggesting age selection. Observed TCR beta diversity per million T cells fell roughly linearly with age, and a significant reduction was already apparent by age about 36. Since profiling was done on bulk unsorted PBMCs, naive and antigen-experienced compartments could not be conclusively compared. Donor CMV infection status was unknown, potentially confounding age-related changes in expanded clonotypes. Estimates of total diversity based on one million sequenced T cells were regarded as lower bounds and as underestimates. Observed TCR beta diversity correlated strongly with the percentage of naive T cells measured by flow cytometry.

The receptor was derived from a man aged 40-49 years in good health. Sequenced material: blood. The receptor chain draws on TRBV20-1 and TRBJ2-7; possibly the D gene is TRBD2, per 5 matching bases. This receptor has the CDR3 CSVAGTPLEQYF. Here is the DNA: TGCAGTGTGGCGGGTACCCCCCTCGAGCAGTACTTC.